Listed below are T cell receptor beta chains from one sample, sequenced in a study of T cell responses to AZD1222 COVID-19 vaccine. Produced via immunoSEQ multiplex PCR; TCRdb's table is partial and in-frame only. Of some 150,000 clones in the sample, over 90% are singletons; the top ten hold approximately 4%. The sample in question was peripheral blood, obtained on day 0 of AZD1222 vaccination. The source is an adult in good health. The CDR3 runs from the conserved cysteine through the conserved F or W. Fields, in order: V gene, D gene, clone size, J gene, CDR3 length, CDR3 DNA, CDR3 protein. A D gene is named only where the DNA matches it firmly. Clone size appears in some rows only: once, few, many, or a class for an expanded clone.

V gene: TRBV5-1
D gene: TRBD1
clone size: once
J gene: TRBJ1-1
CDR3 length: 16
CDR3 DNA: TGCGCCAGCAGGCCCAGGGGGTTTACTATGAACACTGAAGCTTTCTTT
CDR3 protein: CASRPRGFTMNTEAFF

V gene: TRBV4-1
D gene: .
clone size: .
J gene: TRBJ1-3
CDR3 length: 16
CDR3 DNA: TGCGCCAGCAGCCACCCCACGGGGACCTCTGGAAACACCATATATTTT
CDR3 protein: CASSHPTGTSGNTIYF

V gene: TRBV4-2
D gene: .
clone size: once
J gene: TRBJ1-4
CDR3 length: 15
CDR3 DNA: TGTGCCAGCAGCCAATCAGGGCGGAAGGATGAAAAACTGTTTTTT
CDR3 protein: CASSQSGRKDEKLFF

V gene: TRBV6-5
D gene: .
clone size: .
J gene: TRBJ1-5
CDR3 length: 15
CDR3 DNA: TGTGCCAGCAGTTACTCCGGGAATAGCAATCAGCCCCAGCATTTT
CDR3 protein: CASSYSGNSNQPQHF

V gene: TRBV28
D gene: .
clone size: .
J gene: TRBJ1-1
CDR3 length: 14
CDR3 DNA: TGTGCCAGCAGTTTATATAAGGGGCCTGCGGCGGCTTTCTTT
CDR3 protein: CASSLYKGPAAAFF

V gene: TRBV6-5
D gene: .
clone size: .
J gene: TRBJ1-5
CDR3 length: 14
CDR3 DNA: TGTGCCAGCAGTTTTAACAGGGACAATCAGCCCCAGCATTTT
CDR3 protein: CASSFNRDNQPQHF

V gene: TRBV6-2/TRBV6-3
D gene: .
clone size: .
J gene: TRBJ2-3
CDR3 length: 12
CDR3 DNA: TGTGCCAGCAGCCAGGCGGGGGATACGCAGTATTTT
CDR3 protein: CASSQAGDTQYF

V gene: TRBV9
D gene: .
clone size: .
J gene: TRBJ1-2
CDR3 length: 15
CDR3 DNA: TGTGCCAGCAGCCCGGCGGGTGGGAAGGACTATGGCTACACCTTC
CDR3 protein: CASSPAGGKDYGYTF

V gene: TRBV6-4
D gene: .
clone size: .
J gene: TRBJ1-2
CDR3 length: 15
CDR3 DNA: TGTGCCAGCAGTCCGACATTAACAGGGTACTATGGCTACACCTTC
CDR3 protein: CASSPTLTGYYGYTF

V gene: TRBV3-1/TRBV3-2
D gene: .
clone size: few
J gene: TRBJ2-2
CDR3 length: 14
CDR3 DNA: TGTGCCAGCAGCCAAGTTCAGACCGCCGGGGAGCTGTTTTTT
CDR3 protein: CASSQVQTAGELFF

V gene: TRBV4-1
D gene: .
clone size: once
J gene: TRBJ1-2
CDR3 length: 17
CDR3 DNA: TGCGCCAGCAGCCAAGGAAGGCAGTCGTCCGGGGGATGGGGCTACACCTTC
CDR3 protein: CASSQGRQSSGGWGYTF

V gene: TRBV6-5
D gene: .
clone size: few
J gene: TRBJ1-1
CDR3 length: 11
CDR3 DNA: TGTGCCAGCAGTCGCGCTCCTGAAGCTTTCTTT
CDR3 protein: CASSRAPEAFF

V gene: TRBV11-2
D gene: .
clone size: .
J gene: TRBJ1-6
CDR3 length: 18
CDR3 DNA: TGTGCCAGCAGCTTAGTGTTAGGCGGATGGTCCTATAATTCACCCCTCCACTTT
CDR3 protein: CASSLVLGGWSYNSPLHF

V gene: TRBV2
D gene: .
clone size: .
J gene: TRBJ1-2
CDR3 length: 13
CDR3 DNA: TGTGCCAGCAGTTTAGGGGGAGACTATGGCTACACCTTC
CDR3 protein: CASSLGGDYGYTF

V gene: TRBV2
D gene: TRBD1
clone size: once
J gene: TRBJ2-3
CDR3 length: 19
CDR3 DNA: TGTGCCAGCAGTGCGCCGGGACAGGGGATAACTTCGGTCTCAGATACGCAGTATTTT
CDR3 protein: CASSAPGQGITSVSDTQYF

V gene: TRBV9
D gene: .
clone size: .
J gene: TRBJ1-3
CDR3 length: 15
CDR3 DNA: TGTGCCAGCAGTGATTCCCCTGGAATTGGAAACACCATATATTTT
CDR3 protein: CASSDSPGIGNTIYF

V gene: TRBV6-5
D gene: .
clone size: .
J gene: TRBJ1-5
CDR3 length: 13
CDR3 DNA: TGTGCCAGCTTAAGGGAAGGCAATCAGCCCCAGCATTTT
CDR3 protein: CASLREGNQPQHF

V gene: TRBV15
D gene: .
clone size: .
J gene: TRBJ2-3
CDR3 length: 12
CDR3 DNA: TGTGCCACCAGCAGAGGGGGGTTTACGCAGTATTTT
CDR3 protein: CATSRGGFTQYF

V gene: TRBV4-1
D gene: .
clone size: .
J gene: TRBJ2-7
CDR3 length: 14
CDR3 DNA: TGCGCCAGCAGCCTTCCCGGCGGGGGCGACGAGCAGTACTTC
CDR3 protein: CASSLPGGGDEQYF

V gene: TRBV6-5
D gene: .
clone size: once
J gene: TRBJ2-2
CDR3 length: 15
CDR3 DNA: TGTGCCAGCAGCTGGGTCTCCCGGCCCACCGGGGAGCTGTTTTTT
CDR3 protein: CASSWVSRPTGELFF

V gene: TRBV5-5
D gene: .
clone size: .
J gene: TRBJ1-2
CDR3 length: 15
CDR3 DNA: TGTGCCAGCAGCTTGTTGTCGCTCGGGGCCCCTGGCTACACCTTC
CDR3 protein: CASSLLSLGAPGYTF

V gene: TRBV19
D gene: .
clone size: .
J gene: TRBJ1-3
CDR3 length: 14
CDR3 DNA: TGTGCCGTCGGGACCCGCACCTCTGGAAACACCATATATTTT
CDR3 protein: CAVGTRTSGNTIYF

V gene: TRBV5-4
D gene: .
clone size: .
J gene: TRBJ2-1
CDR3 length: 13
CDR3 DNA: TGTGCCAGCAGCCCCTTTCTAGGGACTGAGCAGTTCTTC
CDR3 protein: CASSPFLGTEQFF

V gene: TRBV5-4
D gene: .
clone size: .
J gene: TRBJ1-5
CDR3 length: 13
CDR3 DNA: TGTGCCAGCAGCTTAACGGAGGATCAGCCCCAGCATTTT
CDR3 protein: CASSLTEDQPQHF

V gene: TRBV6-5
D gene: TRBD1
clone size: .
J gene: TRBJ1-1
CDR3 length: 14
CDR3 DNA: TGTGCCAGCAGCCTGACAGGGCCCAACACTGAAGCTTTCTTT
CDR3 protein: CASSLTGPNTEAFF

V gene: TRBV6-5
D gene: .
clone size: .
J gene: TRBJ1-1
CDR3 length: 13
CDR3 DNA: TGTGCCAGCACCTCGGGAAGGGCTACTGAAGCTTTCTTT
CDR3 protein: CASTSGRATEAFF

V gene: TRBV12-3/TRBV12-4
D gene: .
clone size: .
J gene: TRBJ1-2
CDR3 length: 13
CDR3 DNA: TGTGCCAGCAGTTATTGGAGTAGCTATGGCTACACCTTC
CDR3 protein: CASSYWSSYGYTF

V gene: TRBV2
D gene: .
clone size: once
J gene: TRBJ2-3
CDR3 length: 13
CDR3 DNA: TGTGCCAGCAGCCATGTAGACACAGATACGCAGTATTTT
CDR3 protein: CASSHVDTDTQYF

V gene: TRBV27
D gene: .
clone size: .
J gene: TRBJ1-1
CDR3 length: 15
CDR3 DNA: TGTGCCAGCAGTTTAGGAGGGGGACCCTACACTGAAGCTTTCTTT
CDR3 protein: CASSLGGGPYTEAFF

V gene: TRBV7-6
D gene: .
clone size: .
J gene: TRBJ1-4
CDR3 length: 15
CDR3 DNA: TGTGCCAGCAGCCCTCGGATCGTCAGCAATGAAAAACTGTTTTTT
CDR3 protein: CASSPRIVSNEKLFF

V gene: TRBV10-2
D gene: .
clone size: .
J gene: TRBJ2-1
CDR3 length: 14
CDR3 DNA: TGCGCCAGCAAGCTTGCCCAGGGGAATAATGAGCAGTTCTTC
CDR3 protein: CASKLAQGNNEQFF

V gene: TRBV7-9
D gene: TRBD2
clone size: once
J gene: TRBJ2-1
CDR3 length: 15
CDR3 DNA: TGTGCCAGCAGCTCTTCTAGCGGACCACTCAATGAGCAGTTCTTC
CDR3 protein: CASSSSSGPLNEQFF

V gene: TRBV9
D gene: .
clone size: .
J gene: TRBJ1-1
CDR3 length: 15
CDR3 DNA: TGTGCCAGCAGCGGCTGGGGGGGAGGGGCCACTGAAGCTTTCTTT
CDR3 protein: CASSGWGGGATEAFF

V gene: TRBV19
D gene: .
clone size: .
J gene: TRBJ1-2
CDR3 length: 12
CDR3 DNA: TGTGCCAGTAGTTTCCTTAAGGATGGCTACACCTTC
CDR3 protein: CASSFLKDGYTF

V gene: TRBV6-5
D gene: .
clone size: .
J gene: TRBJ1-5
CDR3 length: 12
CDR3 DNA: TGTGCCAGCACCAGAAGCAATCAGCCCCAGCATTTT
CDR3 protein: CASTRSNQPQHF

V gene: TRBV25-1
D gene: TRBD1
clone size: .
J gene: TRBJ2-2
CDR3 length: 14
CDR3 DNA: TGTGCCAGCAATCGGGACAGGGTGTCCGGGGAGCTGTTTTTT
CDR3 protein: CASNRDRVSGELFF

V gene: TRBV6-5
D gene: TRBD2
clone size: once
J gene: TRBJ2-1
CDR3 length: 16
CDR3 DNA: TGTGCCAGCAGTTACTCAAAGCGGGGGCTCTTCCATGAGCAGTTCTTC
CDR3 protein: CASSYSKRGLFHEQFF

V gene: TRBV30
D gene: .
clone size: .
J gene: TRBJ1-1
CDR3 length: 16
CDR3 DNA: TGTGCCTGGAGCCCACTTACAGGGTACCCGAACACTGAAGCTTTCTTT
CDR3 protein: CAWSPLTGYPNTEAFF

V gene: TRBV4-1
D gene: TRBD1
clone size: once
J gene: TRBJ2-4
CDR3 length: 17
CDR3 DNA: TGCGCCAGCAGCCCCATCGGACAGGCGTTAGCCAAAAACATTCAGTACTTC
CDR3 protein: CASSPIGQALAKNIQYF

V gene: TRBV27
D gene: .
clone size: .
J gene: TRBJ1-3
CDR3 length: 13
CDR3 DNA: TGTGCCAGCAGTTTTAACCCTGGAAACACCATATATTTT
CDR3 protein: CASSFNPGNTIYF

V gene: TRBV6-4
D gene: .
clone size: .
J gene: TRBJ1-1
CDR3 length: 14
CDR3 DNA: TGTGCCAGCAACGTCGTGGGGGAATACACTGAAGCTTTCTTT
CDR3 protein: CASNVVGEYTEAFF

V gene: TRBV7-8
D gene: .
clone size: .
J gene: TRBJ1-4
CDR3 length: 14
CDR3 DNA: TGTGCCAGCAGCTCTTCAGGGTTAAAGGAAAAACTGTTTTTT
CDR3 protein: CASSSSGLKEKLFF

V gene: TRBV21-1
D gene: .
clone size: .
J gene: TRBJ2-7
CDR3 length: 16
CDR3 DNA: TGTGCCAGCAGCAAAGGTAGCCACGGGGGCTCCTACGAGCAGTACTTC
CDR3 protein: CASSKGSHGGSYEQYF

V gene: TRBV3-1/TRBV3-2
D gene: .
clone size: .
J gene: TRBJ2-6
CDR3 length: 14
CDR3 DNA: TGTGCCAGCAGCCAAAATTCTGGGGCCAACGTCCTGACTTTC
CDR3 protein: CASSQNSGANVLTF

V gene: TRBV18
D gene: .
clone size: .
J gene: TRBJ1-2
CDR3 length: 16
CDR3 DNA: TGTGCCAGCTCACCACAAGAGGGAACTTGGGGGAATGGCTACACCTTC
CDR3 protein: CASSPQEGTWGNGYTF

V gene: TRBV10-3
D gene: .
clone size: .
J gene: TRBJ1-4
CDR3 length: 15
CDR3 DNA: TGTGCCATCTCCTCTGACAGGTCCGATAATGAAAAACTGTTTTTT
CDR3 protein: CAISSDRSDNEKLFF

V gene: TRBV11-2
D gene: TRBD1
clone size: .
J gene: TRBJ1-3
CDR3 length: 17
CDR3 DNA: TGTGCCAGCAGCTTAGACCCGGGACAGGGGGCTGGAAACACCATATATTTT
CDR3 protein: CASSLDPGQGAGNTIYF

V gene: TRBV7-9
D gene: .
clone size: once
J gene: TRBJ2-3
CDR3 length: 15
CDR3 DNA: TGTGCCAGCAGCTCACCGTCACAGGGAACAGATACGCAGTATTTT
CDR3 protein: CASSSPSQGTDTQYF

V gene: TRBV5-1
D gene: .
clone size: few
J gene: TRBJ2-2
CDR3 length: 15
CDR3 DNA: TGCGCCAGCAGCTTGGACCCGGGTCTCACCGGGGAGCTGTTTTTT
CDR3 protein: CASSLDPGLTGELFF

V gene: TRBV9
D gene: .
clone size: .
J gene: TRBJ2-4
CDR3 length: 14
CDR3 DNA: TGTGCCAGCAGCGCCCGAGGGACGGCGATAGTTCAGTACTTC
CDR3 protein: CASSARGTAIVQYF

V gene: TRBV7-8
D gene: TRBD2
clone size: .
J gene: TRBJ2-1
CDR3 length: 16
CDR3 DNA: TGTGCCAGCAGCTTAGCCGGGACTAGAGCCTACAATGAGCAGTTCTTC
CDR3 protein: CASSLAGTRAYNEQFF

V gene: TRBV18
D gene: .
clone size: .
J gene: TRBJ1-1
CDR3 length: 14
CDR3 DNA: TGTGCCAGCTCACCGGCACAGAGGAACACTGAAGCTTTCTTT
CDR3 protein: CASSPAQRNTEAFF

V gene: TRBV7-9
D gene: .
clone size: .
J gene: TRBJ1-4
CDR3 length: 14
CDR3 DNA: TGTGCCAGCAGCTTAACAGGGATGGAGGAAAAACTGTTTTTT
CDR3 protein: CASSLTGMEEKLFF